The 25 T cell receptor beta chains below all came from one sample that was sequenced in a study of OX40 agonist ivuxolimab in advanced cancers. Profiling relied on immunoSEQ multiplex PCR, and the TCRdb table lists in-frame clones only, not all of them. This table holds about 51,000 clones, around 77% found once. This specimen consisted of CD4+ or CD8+ T cells sorted from blood, obtained in a trial of the OX40 agonist ivuxolimab. The receptors stem from an adult with an advanced solid tumor such as melanoma, head and neck, liver or kidney cancer.

The V call is TRBV14, the J call TRBJ2-7; possibly TRBD2 for D (6 bases). The length of the CDR3 is 12 residues. Trimming took off 1 base at V and 12 bases at J, with 13 bases between the two ends. CDR1 and CDR2 from the germline V gene are SGHDN and FVKESK. The CDR3 DNA is TGTGCCAGCAGCCAAGGAGGCGGGGTAGGGTACTTC. Protein: CASSQGGGVGYF.

This clone was observed a handful of times. The junction departs from the called germline gene at one end, perhaps through a read error. V usage is TRBV7-7 and J usage is TRBJ2-5; D is possibly TRBD2 (5 bases). Germline V CDR1 and CDR2: SSHAT, FNYEAQ (reference sequence). This CDR3 has 14 residues. The CDR3 nucleotides read TGTGCTAGCAGCTTAGCAGGAGGCCGGGAGACCCAGTACTTC. Protein product: CASSLAGGRETQYF.

The chain has TRBV6-1 and TRBJ2-6, with 8 positions matching TRBD1. The CDR3 is 15 amino acids. Germline lookup yields CDR1 MNHNS and CDR2 SASEGT. Unmatched junction bases numbered 3, after V lost 6 bases and J lost 2 bases. The CDR3 region has the DNA TGTGCCAGCAGGCCAGGGGGCGCTGGGGCCAACGTCCTGACTTTC. Its protein is CASRPGGAGANVLTF.

The chain uses TRBV5-4 and TRBJ2-7, with D unresolved. Germline V lookup: CDR1 SGHNT, CDR2 YYREEE (reference sequence). The CDR3 consists of 13 residues. Between the trimmed V and J ends, which lost 5 bases and 0 bases, there was a span of 9 bases. CDR3 loop: CASSPDVSYEQYF. The CDR3 nucleotides are TGTGCCAGCAGTCCCGATGTCTCCTACGAGCAGTACTTC.

This chain connects TRBV6-1 to TRBJ2-3; 7 nucleotides agree with TRBD2. V trimming: 3 bases; J trimming: 1 base; junction bases outside the gene matches: 4. The CDR3 consists of 15 residues. Per the germline V gene, CDR1 is MNHNS and CDR2 is SASEGT. The DNA for the CDR3 is TGTGCCAGCAGTGACCGGGACTACCGCACAGATACGCAGTATTTT. Amino acid sequence: CASSDRDYRTDTQYF.

The V and J genes are TRBV5-1 and TRBJ1-6, with a tentative D call TRBD1 (5 bases). From germline, CDR1 is SGHRS and CDR2 YFSETQ. The CDR3 loop spans 15 amino acids. The V and J ends lost 3 bases and 0 bases respectively, with 7 bases between them. CDR3 sequence (DNA): TGCGCCAGCAGCTACGGGGGCTCCTATAATTCACCCCTCCACTTT. This sequence encodes CASSYGGSYNSPLHF.

V usage is TRBV20-1 and J usage is TRBJ1-1; no reliable D call. The length of the CDR3 is 11 residues. CDR1 and CDR2 from the germline V gene are DFQATT and SNEGSKA (reference sequence). Trimming removed 6 bases from V and 2 bases from J, with 7 bases in between. CDR3 DNA sequence: TGCAGTGCCGAGGGAAACACTGAAGCTTTCTTT. Translating gives CSAEGNTEAFF.

This sequence joins TRBV6-1 and TRBJ1-2, with D hard to call. The germline CDR1 and CDR2 sequences are MNHNS and SASEGT. The V and J ends lost 4 bases and 5 bases respectively, with 8 bases between them. This CDR3 has 12 residues. For the CDR3, the DNA is TGTGCCAGCAGTGCAAGCGGTTATGGCTACACCTTC. This translates into CASSASGYGYTF.

This clone appeared once. The V call is TRBV28, the J call TRBJ2-5; D unclear. This CDR3 has 12 amino acids. Trimming left V 7 bases short and J 5 bases short, with 11 bases between. The V gene's germline CDR1 is MDHEN and CDR2 SYDVKM. The CDR3 sequence is CASMGLGETQYF. The DNA of the CDR3 is TGTGCCAGCATGGGCCTGGGGGAGACCCAGTACTTC.

The gene calls are TRBV27 and TRBJ1-5, with D unresolved. Germline V gives CDR1 MNHEY, CDR2 SMNVEV (reference sequence). The CDR3 extends over 15 amino acids. Trimming took off 3 bases at V and 0 bases at J, with 9 bases between the two ends. The CDR3 is CASSLGPGSNQPQHF. DNA for the CDR3: TGTGCCAGCAGTTTGGGCCCCGGTAGCAATCAGCCCCAGCATTTT.

This clone showed up just a few times. The chain has TRBV4-1 and TRBJ1-5; unclear D gene. There are 13 residues in the CDR3. Looked up from germline, CDR1 is MGHRA and CDR2 is YSYEKL. Trimming removed 0 bases at V and 7 bases at J, with 7 bases between. DNA of the CDR3: TGCGCCAGCAGCCAAGATTCGATCCAGCCCCAGCATTTT. Protein sequence: CASSQDSIQPQHF.

The chain combines TRBV6-1 with TRBJ1-2, with 7 bases aligning to TRBD1. V lost 3 bases and J lost 6; bases outside the gene matches: 7. Germline-derived CDR1 and CDR2 are MNHNS and SASEGT. There are 14 residues in the CDR3. The CDR3 reads CASSELTGYNGYTF. CDR3 sequence (DNA): TGTGCCAGCAGTGAGCTGACAGGGTATAATGGCTACACCTTC.

The chain recombines TRBV6-4 with TRBJ1-3, with unresolved D. V was pared by 7 bases and J by 8 bases, with 9 bases between. The CDR3 is made up of 11 amino acids. The germline gives CDR1 MRHNA, CDR2 SNTAGT. CDR3 region: CASNGADTIYF. The CDR3 DNA is TGTGCCAGCAATGGAGCGGACACCATATATTTT.

The CDR3 nucleotides are TGTGCCAGCAGCCTCTCTATGGGCTACACCTTC. Its protein is CASSLSMGYTF. The chain joins TRBV11-2 to TRBJ1-2; D remains ambiguous. This CDR3 comprises 11 residues. Trimming removed 5 bases from V and 8 bases from J, with 9 bases in between. In germline, CDR1 is SGHAT, CDR2 FQNNGV.

This clone was recorded a few times. The gene calls are TRBV2 and TRBJ2-1; 7 bases align to TRBD2. The CDR3 is made up of 13 amino acids. Trimming at V came to 6 bases and at J to 5 bases, leaving 4 bases not matched to a gene. Germline assignment: CDR1 SNHLY and CDR2 FYNNEI. The CDR3 bases are TGTGCCAGCAGCGAGCGGGGAAACAATGAGCAGTTCTTC. Translating it yields CASSERGNNEQFF. The whole variable domain, remainder taken from reference TRBV2 and TRBJ2-1, is EPEVTQTPSHQVTQMGQEVILRCVPISNHLYFYWYRQILGQKVEFLVSFYNNEISEKSEIFDDQFSVERPDGSNFTLKIRSTKLEDSAMYFCASSERGNNEQFFGPGTRLTVL.

The chain employs TRBV4-2 and TRBJ2-1, with D unclear. Germline CDR1 and CDR2: LGHNA and YNFKEQ. Trimming took 0 bases from V and 8 from J, leaving 8 bases between them. This CDR3 contains 13 residues. DNA of the CDR3: TGTGCCAGCAGCCAAGAGGTATCGTATGAGCAGTTCTTC. It is translated as CASSQEVSYEQFF.

This clone was recorded only once. The V gene is TRBV5-1, the J gene TRBJ2-5, with 7 bases identical to TRBD2. Germline V gene data show CDR1 as SGHRS and CDR2 as YFSETQ. V gave up 0 bases and J gave up 5 bases; unmatched junction bases: 10. CDR3 length equals 16 residues. The CDR3 here is CASSLAGGRALETQYF. DNA of the CDR3: TGCGCCAGCAGCTTGGCCGGGGGGAGGGCCTTGGAGACCCAGTACTTC.

This chain links TRBV2 with TRBJ1-2, with D hard to call. V lost 5 bases and J lost 4, with 11 bases in between. The CDR3 has 13 amino acids. Germline CDR1 and CDR2: SNHLY and FYNNEI. The DNA of the CDR3 is TGTGCCAGCAGTAGCGGCCAAGCCTATGGCTACACCTTC. Protein: CASSSGQAYGYTF.

This rearrangement joins TRBV27 to TRBJ1-2, with D possibly TRBD1 on 5 matching bases. V shed 0 bases and J shed 4 bases, with 12 bases lying between them. The germline gives CDR1 MNHEY, CDR2 SMNVEV (reference sequence). This CDR3 contains 15 residues. CDR3: CASSLSTVGGYGYTF. The CDR3 bases are TGTGCCAGCAGTTTATCCACAGTGGGGGGCTATGGCTACACCTTC.

This rearrangement joins TRBV11-3 to TRBJ2-3, with 14 positions matching TRBD2. Germline V gene data show CDR1 as SGHNT and CDR2 as YENEEA. There are 16 residues in the CDR3. J was trimmed by 4 bases and V by 5 bases; bases with no gene match: 5. CDR3 nucleotide sequence: TGTGCCAGCAGCCCCGGACTAGCGGGAGGTGCAGATACGCAGTATTTT. Amino acid sequence: CASSPGLAGGADTQYF.

The chain combines TRBV2 with TRBJ2-7; D is possibly TRBD2 (5 bases). The germline gives CDR1 SNHLY, CDR2 FYNNEI. The CDR3 covers 13 residues. V was clipped by 1 base and J by 6 bases, with 10 bases between them. In DNA form, the CDR3 reads TGTGCCAGCAGTGAAGAGGGAGCGAGCGAGCAGTACTTC. Translation: CASSEEGASEQYF.

This clone was recorded a few times. The rearrangement uses TRBV5-1 and TRBJ1-1, with D uncertain. V lost 5 bases and J lost 4, with 18 bases in between. CDR1 is SGHRS and CDR2 is YFSETQ in the germline V gene. The CDR3 has 15 amino acids. The CDR3 nucleotides are TGCGCCAGCAGAGGGCTGGGCAGAAGTTCCACTGAAGCTTTCTTT. This translates into CASRGLGRSSTEAFF.

V usage is TRBV29-1 and J usage is TRBJ2-5, with 11 bases lining up with TRBD1. In germline, CDR1 is SQVTM, CDR2 ANQGSEA. CDR3 length: 13 residues. V dropped 4 bases and J dropped 6; count of bases not matched to a gene: 4. CDR3 nucleotides: TGCAGCGTTGGGGGACAGGGGGAGAAGACCCAGTACTTC. Translation: CSVGGQGEKTQYF.

The CDR3 region is CASSRGQGTSEETQYF. CDR3 DNA sequence: TGTGCCAGTAGTAGGGGCCAAGGGACTAGCGAAGAGACCCAGTACTTC. The chain uses TRBV19 and TRBJ2-5; 10 nucleotides match TRBD2. The length of the CDR3 is 16 residues. With V trimmed by 4 bases and J by 3 bases, 8 bases remained unmatched. Germline CDR1 is LNHDA and CDR2 is SQIVND (reference sequence). Complete variable domain (other parts from reference TRBV19 and TRBJ2-5): DGGITQSPKYLFRKEGQNVTLSCEQNLNHDAMYWYRQDPGQGLRLIYYSQIVNDFQKGDIAEGYSVSREKKESFPLTVTSAQKNPTAFYLCASSRGQGTSEETQYFGPGTRLLVL.

This chain uses TRBV4-1 with TRBJ2-3, with D unresolved. Trimming removed 0 bases from V and 0 bases from J, with 13 bases in between. CDR1 is MGHRA and CDR2 is YSYEKL in the germline V gene. The CDR3 has 17 amino acids. The CDR3 protein is CASSQDRAFSSTDTQYF. CDR3 bases: TGCGCCAGCAGCCAAGATCGGGCTTTTTCTAGCACAGATACGCAGTATTTT.